Presented here are 25 T cell receptor beta chains from one specimen sequenced in a study of early T cells in non-severe SARS-CoV-2 infection. TCRdb re-called the 5' RACE reads with MiXCR, one entry per CDR3 protein. The sample has fewer than 25,000 distinct CDR3 sequences; 5.7% are singletons. The sample here was whole blood, taken at baseline. The receptor set was obtained from an adult who was a healthcare worker with PCR-confirmed SARS-CoV-2 infection or an uninfected control (not recorded which).

This clonotype has at least ten counts. V usage is TRBV15 and J usage is TRBJ2-1, with D unresolved. Trimming left V 7 bases short and J 2 bases short, with 15 bases between. The CDR3 contains 15 residues. The germline V gene has CDR1 LNHNV and CDR2 YYDKDF (reference sequence). CDR3 nucleotide sequence: TGTGCCACCACCTTCGACGCTGACCCCTACAATGAGCAGTTCTTC. It specifies CATTFDADPYNEQFF.

CDR3 bases: TGTGCCAGCAGTTACAAGTCTCGGACACCAACCTACGAGCAGTACTTC. This encodes CASSYKSRTPTYEQYF. This chain links TRBV6-6 with TRBJ2-7, with D maybe TRBD1 (5 bases). V was shortened by 2 bases and J by 2 bases, with 16 bases between the two germline ends. This CDR3 has 16 residues. The V gene's germline CDR1 is MNHNY and CDR2 SVGAGI (reference sequence).

This clonotype has only a few counts. The gene calls are TRBV7-2 and TRBJ1-1, with 7 bases that match TRBD1. CDR3 size: 15 residues. CDR1 is SGHTA, CDR2 FQGNSA, per germline. Trimming at V came to 7 bases and at J to 1 base, leaving 9 bases not matched to a gene. The DNA of the CDR3 is TGTGCCAGCAAGTGGGCAGGGGGAGAGAACACTGAAGCTTTCTTT. It yields the protein CASKWAGGENTEAFF.

In this sample, this clonotype turned up a few times. In DNA, the CDR3 is TGCAGCGTTCAAGGACAGTACACAGATACGCAGTATTTT. The encoded protein is CSVQGQYTDTQYF. The V and J genes are TRBV29-1 and TRBJ2-3; a weak D match, TRBD1 (6 bases). CDR3 length: 13 amino acids. V lost 5 bases to trimming and J lost 2 bases, with 11 bases between them. CDR1 and CDR2 (germline): SQVTM, ANQGSEA.

This clonotype was counted ten times or more. The chain's CDR3 is CASLESNEQFF. In DNA form, the CDR3 reads TGTGCCAGCCTTGAGTCCAATGAGCAGTTCTTC. This chain joins TRBV6-2 or TRBV6-3 and TRBJ2-1; D unresolved. V was cut by 8 bases and J by 6 bases, with 8 bases left in between. Looked up from germline, CDR1 is MNHEY and CDR2 is SVGEGT. The CDR3 runs 11 residues.

V gene TRBV29-1 combines with J gene TRBJ1-4; D remains unclear. Deletions cut 4 bases from V and 10 bases from J, with 13 bases between. This CDR3 has 12 residues. The germline V gene has CDR1 SQVTM and CDR2 ANQGSEA. This CDR3 reads CSVGALQGKLFF. CDR3 nucleotide sequence: TGCAGCGTTGGAGCCCTCCAAGGAAAACTGTTTTTT.

The table lists this clonotype with many counts. The V and J genes are TRBV6-5 and TRBJ1-5; D not resolved. V was pared by 6 bases and J by 4 bases, with 16 bases between. The length of the CDR3 is 15 residues. CDR1 MNHEY and CDR2 SVGAGI come from the germline V gene. As DNA, the CDR3 is TGTGCCAGCAGCTCCGGACGGACCGTGAATCAGCCCCAGCATTTT. Translated: CASSSGRTVNQPQHF.

Remarks on this clonotype: A much larger clone sits a single nucleotide away, making a read error possible. Here the CDR3 reads CASSLRTSGGARTDTQSF. CDR3 bases: TGTGCCAGCAGCCTCCGGACTAGCGGGGGGGCCAGGACAGATACGCAGTCTTTT. The chain combines TRBV9 with TRBJ2-3, with 15 nucleotides matching TRBD2. The germline V gene encodes CDR1 SGDLS and CDR2 YYNGEE. The CDR3 runs to 18 residues.

CDR3 region: CASRPPRDSSGNTIYF. CDR3 DNA sequence: TGTGCCAGCAGACCTCCCCGAGACAGCTCTGGAAACACCATATATTTT. The V call is TRBV7-9, the J call TRBJ1-3; D is perhaps TRBD1 (5 bases). Germline assignment: CDR1 SEHNR and CDR2 FQNEAQ (reference sequence). The CDR3 runs to 16 residues. The V end was cut by 6 bases, the J end by 0 bases, with 15 bases between.

The V gene is TRBV30, the J gene TRBJ2-1; D remains unclear. Trimming pared 0 bases from V and 8 bases from J, leaving 14 bases between. This CDR3 has 14 residues. Germline CDR1 and CDR2: GTSNPN and SVGIG (reference sequence). The CDR3 here is CAWSVKGFFDEQFF. DNA for the CDR3: TGTGCCTGGAGTGTTAAGGGTTTCTTCGATGAGCAGTTCTTC.

This clonotype was observed a handful of times. CDR3: CASSTTQGGNEQFF. The CDR3 DNA follows: TGTGCCAGTAGTACCACTCAGGGCGGGAATGAGCAGTTCTTC. V usage is TRBV19 and J usage is TRBJ2-1; the D call may be TRBD1 or TRBD2 (5 bases each). Germline values: CDR1 LNHDA, CDR2 SQIVND (reference sequence). This CDR3 is 14 amino acids long. V shed 4 bases and J shed 7 bases, with 14 bases lying between them.

Note on this clonotype: The junction does not match germline at one end; this may be a read error. The V call is TRBV20-1, the J call TRBJ2-7, with D uncertain. This CDR3 is 11 amino acids long. In germline, CDR1 is DFQATT, CDR2 SNEGSKA (reference sequence). Here the CDR3 reads CSAPVGYERYF. In nucleotides, the CDR3 is TGCAGTGCCCCTGTCGGGTACGAGCGGTACTTC.

This clonotype was seen ten or more times. This chain joins TRBV7-9 and TRBJ1-1, with D hard to call. CDR3 length: 14 amino acids. Germline loops: CDR1 SEHNR, CDR2 FQNEAQ (reference sequence). The V gene lost 5 bases and the J gene lost 4 bases, with 14 bases spanning the gap. The CDR3 coding sequence is TGTGCCAGCAGCCCAGCTCTGGGATCCACTGAAGCTTTCTTT. This codes for CASSPALGSTEAFF.

This clonotype was detected ten times or more. The chain links TRBV20-1 to TRBJ2-3; tentatively, D is TRBD1 (6 bases). The CDR3 consists of 14 residues. Germline V gene lookup returns CDR1 DFQATT and CDR2 SNEGSKA (reference sequence). The V gene lost 4 bases and the J gene lost 3 bases, with 14 bases spanning the gap. Here the CDR3 DNA reads TGCAGTGCTACCGACCTGCAGGGGACAGATACGCAGTATTTT. It is translated as CSATDLQGTDTQYF.

The chain is built from TRBV5-1 and TRBJ1-2; 9 bases agree with TRBD1. This CDR3 region has 15 residues. With 1 base clipped from V and 2 bases from J, the junction kept 3 bases outside the gene matches. The germline CDR1 and CDR2 sequences are SGHRS and YFSETQ. For the CDR3, the DNA is TGCGCCAGCAGCTTGACGACAGGGGGAAACTATGGCTACACCTTC. Protein product: CASSLTTGGNYGYTF.

This clonotype was counted at least ten times. The V and J genes are TRBV27 and TRBJ1-1, with D tentatively TRBD1 (5 bases). In germline, CDR1 is MNHEY, CDR2 SMNVEV (reference sequence). Trimming took 8 bases from V and 5 from J, leaving 15 bases between them. CDR3 length: 13 amino acids. The CDR3: CASRRAGWTEAFF. The CDR3 coding sequence is TGTGCCAGCCGTCGGGCAGGGTGGACTGAAGCTTTCTTT.

The chain joins TRBV12-3 or TRBV12-4 to TRBJ2-4; 7 nucleotides agree with TRBD2. There are 16 residues in the CDR3. Trimming at V came to 3 bases and at J to 7 bases, leaving 12 bases not matched to a gene. CDR3 nucleotides: TGTGCCAGCAGTTTCGGGGAGGGGCCCCCCGGGAACATTCAGTACTTC. Translated, it gives CASSFGEGPPGNIQYF.

This clonotype occurred a few times. This chain uses TRBV7-3 with TRBJ1-6, with D perhaps matching TRBD1 (6 bases). V was clipped by 6 bases and J by 4 bases, with 10 bases between them. Per the germline V gene, CDR1 is SGHTA and CDR2 is FQGTGA. This CDR3 is built from 14 residues. The CDR3 spells CASSSGQYNSPLHF. The DNA of the CDR3 is TGTGCCAGCAGTTCCGGACAGTATAATTCACCCCTCCACTTT.

This clonotype was found many times. The chain joins TRBV5-1 to TRBJ2-7; D remains unclear. CDR3 size: 14 residues. Trimming took off 4 bases at V and 0 bases at J, with 11 bases between the two ends. CDR1 SGHRS and CDR2 YFSETQ come from the germline V gene. CDR3 in DNA: TGCGCCAGCAGCCCCATCTCTAGCTCCTACGAGCAGTACTTC. Protein: CASSPISSSYEQYF.

The table lists this clonotype with a few counts. The chain employs TRBV20-1 and TRBJ2-5; 8 bases align to TRBD2. This CDR3 is 15 amino acids long. J lost 5 bases, V lost 3 bases, and 11 bases had no gene match. Germline V CDR1 and CDR2: DFQATT, SNEGSKA (reference sequence). CDR3 sequence: CSASLGGGSQETQYF. The CDR3 DNA reads TGCAGTGCTAGTTTGGGCGGGGGGTCCCAGGAGACCCAGTACTTC.

This chain links TRBV7-2 with TRBJ2-6; 7 bases agree with TRBD1. The CDR3 is made up of 17 amino acids. V shed 6 bases and J 0 bases; nucleotides not matched to a gene: 8. The germline gives CDR1 SGHTA, CDR2 FQGNSA. CDR3 nucleotide sequence: TGTGCCAGCAGTCTAGGGGGCGGAAGCTCTGGGGCCAACGTCCTGACTTTC. This translates into CASSLGGGSSGANVLTF.

The table lists this clonotype with a few counts. V gene TRBV12-3 or TRBV12-4 combines with J gene TRBJ2-3; D tentatively fits TRBD1 or TRBD2 (5 bases each). The CDR3 is made up of 11 amino acids. V shed 7 bases and J shed 6 bases, with 8 bases lying between them. CDR3 DNA: TGTGCCAGCACCGGGGCTGATACGCAGTATTTT. The encoded protein is CASTGADTQYF.

The CDR3 here is CATKTGSSYGYTF. The CDR3 DNA is TGTGCCACCAAAACAGGGTCTAGCTATGGCTACACCTTC. The chain uses TRBV24-1 and TRBJ1-2, with TRBD1 as a possible D gene (6 bases). CDR1 is KGHDR, CDR2 SFDVKD, per germline. The CDR3 sequence is 13 residues long. V was shortened by 8 bases and J by 4 bases, with 13 bases between the two germline ends.

This clonotype was picked up a small number of times. The V gene is TRBV6-1, the J gene TRBJ2-5, with D possibly TRBD1 on 6 matching bases. The ends were cut back, 6 bases at V and 3 bases at J, with 17 bases in the middle. Germline V CDR1 and CDR2: MNHNS, SASEGT. The CDR3 consists of 15 residues. In DNA form, the CDR3 reads TGTGCCAGCAGCGTTACAGGGCGAGCCAAAGAGACCCAGTACTTC. It encodes CASSVTGRAKETQYF.

This clonotype was picked up many times. The genes are TRBV7-8 and TRBJ1-2, with 7 bases that match TRBD1. Trimming at V came to 4 bases and at J to 4 bases, leaving 0 bases not matched to a gene. Germline CDR1 SGHVS, CDR2 FQNEAQ. CDR3 length: 12 amino acids. The CDR3 loop is CASSWDSYGYTF. The CDR3 nucleotides read TGTGCCAGCAGCTGGGACAGCTATGGCTACACCTTC. The variable domain in full, completed from reference TRBV7-8 and TRBJ1-2, reads GAGVSQSPRYKVAKRGQDVALRCDPISGHVSLFWYQQALGQGPEFLTYFQNEAQLDKSGLPSDRFFAERPEGSVSTLKIQRTQQEDSAVYLCASSWDSYGYTFGSGTRLTVV.